This T cell receptor (beta chain) came from a study of a mutant IDH1 vaccine in newly diagnosed glioma. Study-level information: Patients underwent eight vaccinations, which took place in weeks 1, 3, 5, 7, 11, 15, 19 and 23. Vaccines were first given 4-6 weeks after radiotherapy alone, or with temozolomide cycles. Pretreatment consisted of radiotherapy, temozolomide, or both, with most receiving both.

Sample time point: week 11, during vaccination. Each vaccine dose was 300 ug of mutant IDH1 20-mer peptide, with topical imiquimod. The germline CDR1 and CDR2 sequences are MGHRA and YSYEKL. The CDR3 sequence is 17 residues long. The V segment lost 1 base and the J segment 4 bases; nucleotides outside the gene matches: 11. Here immunoSEQ multiplex PCR was the method, and the copy in TCRdb shows in-frame clones only, minus some. The sample lists roughly 60,000 clones, more than 80% occurring once. Comments on this clone: The antigen is unknown.

Sequences were derived from PBMCs, sampled from a glioma patient whose treatment included an IDH1 peptide vaccine. V gene TRBV4-1 combines with J gene TRBJ1-2; 8 nucleotides match TRBD1. The sequence was obtained from a man between 25 and 39 years old with glioma. CDR3 loop: CASSQGPWGDRSYGYTF. CDR3 sequence (DNA): TGCGCCAGCAGCCAAGGCCCTTGGGGGGACAGGAGCTATGGCTACACCTTC.